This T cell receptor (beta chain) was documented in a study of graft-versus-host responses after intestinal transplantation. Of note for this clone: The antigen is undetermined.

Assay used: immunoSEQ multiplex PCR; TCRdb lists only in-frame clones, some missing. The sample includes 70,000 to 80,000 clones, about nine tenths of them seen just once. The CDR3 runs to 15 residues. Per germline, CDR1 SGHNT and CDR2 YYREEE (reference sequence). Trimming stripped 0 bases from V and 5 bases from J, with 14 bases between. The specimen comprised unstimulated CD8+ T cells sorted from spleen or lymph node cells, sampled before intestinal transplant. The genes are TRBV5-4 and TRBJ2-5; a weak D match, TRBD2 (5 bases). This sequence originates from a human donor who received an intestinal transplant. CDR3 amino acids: CASSLAVGARETQYF. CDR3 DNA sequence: TGTGCCAGCAGCTTGGCGGTGGGAGCCCGGGAGACCCAGTACTTC.